One and the same sample provided the 24 T cell receptor beta chains below, sequenced in a study of blood T cell repertoires in COVID-19. The assay was immunoSEQ multiplex PCR, and TCRdb's table has in-frame clones only and misses some. The sample carries 26,000 or so clones, 85% to 90% recorded once. Sequenced sample: peripheral blood. These receptors came from a man between 65 and 80 years old with acute or convalescent COVID-19.

The chain recombines TRBV11-2 with TRBJ1-6; D might be TRBD1 (6 bases). In germline, CDR1 is SGHAT, CDR2 FQNNGV. V lost 1 base to trimming and J lost 9 bases, with 16 bases between them. CDR3 size: 16 residues. The CDR3 nucleotides read TGTGCCAGCAGCTTAGTGGGGCAGGGGAACCGTTCACCCCTCCACTTT. Protein: CASSLVGQGNRSPLHF.

The CDR3 reads CASSSRDRVKNTEAFF. CDR3 coding DNA: TGTGCCAGTAGTAGCCGGGACAGGGTGAAAAACACTGAAGCTTTCTTT. V gene TRBV19 combines with J gene TRBJ1-1; 9 bases map to TRBD1. Germline V gene lookup returns CDR1 LNHDA and CDR2 SQIVND (reference sequence). V shed 4 bases and J 2 bases; nucleotides not matched to a gene: 8. The CDR3 has 16 amino acids. The whole variable domain, filled in from reference TRBV19 and TRBJ1-1, reads DGGITQSPKYLFRKEGQNVTLSCEQNLNHDAMYWYRQDPGQGLRLIYYSQIVNDFQKGDIAEGYSVSREKKESFPLTVTSAQKNPTAFYLCASSSRDRVKNTEAFFGQGTRLTVV.

This chain's CDR3 is CASSPRGGNYNEQFF. The DNA of the CDR3 is TGTGCCAGCAGCCCCCGGGGAGGGAATTACAATGAGCAGTTCTTC. This chain connects TRBV9 to TRBJ2-1; 7 nucleotides agree with TRBD2. The germline V gene has CDR1 SGDLS and CDR2 YYNGEE. V was clipped by 4 bases and J by 4 bases; unmatched bases: 8. The CDR3 sequence is 15 residues long.

V and J are TRBV14 and TRBJ1-2, with 8 bases aligning to TRBD1. The CDR3 contains 14 residues. Germline loops: CDR1 SGHDN, CDR2 FVKESK. Trimming cost V 1 base and J 8 bases; bases outside gene matches: 6. The CDR3 DNA sequence: TGTGCCAGCAGCCAAGGAGGACAGGGCCTGGGCTACACCTTC. Protein sequence: CASSQGGQGLGYTF.

The chain links TRBV6-5 to TRBJ2-7; D unclear. Germline values: CDR1 MNHEY, CDR2 SVGAGI. This CDR3 contains 13 residues. V dropped 6 bases and J dropped 2 bases, with 11 bases sitting between them. Here the CDR3 DNA reads TGTGCCAGCAGGGGCCAGGCAACCTACGAGCAGTACTTC. Its protein is CASRGQATYEQYF.

The gene calls are TRBV5-6 and TRBJ1-4; TRBD1 aligns across 7 bases. This CDR3 spans 15 amino acids. Germline trimming cut 3 bases from V and 4 bases from J; bases unmatched to any gene: 6. Germline V CDR1 and CDR2: SGHDT, YYEEEE. As DNA, the CDR3 is TGTGCCAGCAGCTCCCCCGGGACAGATAATGAAAAACTGTTTTTT. It is translated as CASSSPGTDNEKLFF.

V is TRBV11-2 and J is TRBJ2-3, with D perhaps matching TRBD2 (7 bases). With 5 bases removed from V and 3 bases from J, the gap between germline ends came to 21 bases. From germline, CDR1 is SGHAT and CDR2 FQNNGV. The CDR3 covers 17 residues. CDR3 nucleotide sequence: TGTGCCAGCAGCCCCCAAGGTGGGGGGGGCAAGACAGATACGCAGTATTTT. It codes for CASSPQGGGGKTDTQYF.

CDR3 sequence (DNA): TGTGCCAGCAGTTTACAGAGGGACAGCAGCAATCAGCCCCAGCATTTT. Its protein is CASSLQRDSSNQPQHF. The chain recombines TRBV6-5 with TRBJ1-5; TRBD1 matches 7 bases. V dropped 4 bases and J dropped 1; count of bases not matched to a gene: 7. Germline assignment: CDR1 MNHEY and CDR2 SVGAGI. The CDR3 extends over 16 amino acids.

The genes are TRBV9 and TRBJ2-2, with 14 bases fitting TRBD2. The length of the CDR3 is 19 residues. Germline V gene lookup returns CDR1 SGDLS and CDR2 YYNGEE. The V segment lost 6 bases and the J segment 5 bases; nucleotides outside the gene matches: 15. CDR3 region: CASTPSTSGRARRTGELFF. Here the CDR3 DNA reads TGTGCCAGCACCCCCTCGACTAGCGGGAGGGCACGTAGGACCGGGGAGCTGTTTTTT.

The CDR3 nucleotides read TGTGCCAGCGCCTCTCCCCGGGACAGGGGAAACTACGAGCAGTACTTC. Translated: CASASPRDRGNYEQYF. The V and J genes are TRBV3-1 (or the pseudogene TRBV3-2) and TRBJ2-7; 10 positions agree with TRBD1. Per germline, CDR1 LGHDT and CDR2 YNNKEL (reference sequence). This CDR3 has 16 amino acids. The V segment lost 8 bases and the J segment 3 bases; nucleotides outside the gene matches: 13.

The rearrangement links TRBV9 to TRBJ2-3; D remains unclear. V dropped 4 bases and J dropped 8 bases, with 11 bases sitting between them. CDR1 and CDR2 (germline): SGDLS, YYNGEE. CDR3 length: 12 amino acids. The CDR3 reads CASSPGGSTQYF. The CDR3 DNA reads TGTGCCAGCAGCCCCGGCGGCTCTACGCAGTATTTT.

This clone was found once. The V and J genes are TRBV29-1 and TRBJ2-7; 7 nucleotides match TRBD2. CDR3 length equals 13 residues. Germline CDR1 is SQVTM and CDR2 is ANQGSEA. V lost 3 bases, J lost 2 bases, and 4 bases stayed unmatched. CDR3 coding DNA: TGCAGCGTTGACTCCGCGGGAGCCTACGAGCAGTACTTC. This sequence encodes CSVDSAGAYEQYF.

This chain uses TRBV6-5 with TRBJ1-2; possible D gene TRBD1, 5 bases. The CDR3 loop spans 13 amino acids. Germline values: CDR1 MNHEY, CDR2 SVGAGI. V was shortened by 2 bases and J by 4 bases, with 8 bases between the two germline ends. The CDR3 spells CASSYGHSYGYTF. CDR3 DNA sequence: TGTGCCAGCAGTTACGGACACAGCTATGGCTACACCTTC.

The rearrangement joins TRBV29-1 to TRBJ1-1; 10 bases agree with TRBD1. The CDR3 is 15 residues long. CDR1 and CDR2 (germline): SQVTM, ANQGSEA. V shed 3 bases, J shed 1 base, and the junction held 5 bases outside the gene matches. CDR3 nucleotide sequence: TGCAGCGTTGATAGGACAGGGGGGGGGAACACTGAAGCTTTCTTT. Translated, it gives CSVDRTGGGNTEAFF.

This clone occurred a few times. This chain joins TRBV5-6 and TRBJ2-1; 8 bases line up with TRBD1. V was pared by 3 bases and J by 10 bases, with 3 bases of the junction left unmatched. From germline, CDR1 is SGHDT and CDR2 YYEEEE. The CDR3 covers 12 residues. Here the CDR3 reads CASSSGGWEQFF. Here the CDR3 DNA reads TGTGCCAGCAGCTCAGGGGGCTGGGAGCAGTTCTTC.

The CDR3 nucleotides are TGTGCCAGCAGCCCTATTCCGACACAGGGGGACGAGCAGTACTTC. Its protein product is CASSPIPTQGDEQYF. This sequence joins TRBV7-2 and TRBJ2-7, with 8 bases fitting TRBD1. Germline V CDR1 and CDR2: SGHTA, FQGNSA. This CDR3 spans 15 amino acids. J lost 5 bases, V lost 5 bases, and 11 bases had no gene match.

The chain employs TRBV28 and TRBJ2-2; a possible D gene is TRBD2 (6 bases). CDR3 size: 11 residues. Germline V CDR1 and CDR2: MDHEN, SYDVKM. Trimming left V 11 bases short and J 4 bases short, with 8 bases between. The CDR3 DNA follows: TGTGCCCACGGGGGCACCGGGGAGCTGTTTTTT. It specifies CAHGGTGELFF. The full variable domain, in which reference TRBV28 and TRBJ2-2 provide the parts outside the CDR3, is DVKVTQSSRYLVKRTGEKVFLECVQDMDHENMFWYRQDPGLGLRLIYFSYDVKMKEKGDIPEGYSVSREKKERFSLILESASTNQTSMYLCAHGGTGELFFGEGSRLTVL.

The chain uses TRBV11-2 and TRBJ2-3; 9 bases are a match to TRBD1. This CDR3 comprises 15 residues. Germline loops: CDR1 SGHAT, CDR2 FQNNGV. J lost 4 bases, V lost 4 bases, and 6 bases had no gene match. In DNA form, the CDR3 reads TGTGCCAGCAGCTCACTCGGGACAGGGCCAGATACGCAGTATTTT. Protein product: CASSSLGTGPDTQYF.

The chain joins TRBV5-1 to TRBJ1-3; D remains unclear. In germline, CDR1 is SGHRS, CDR2 YFSETQ. The V end lost 0 bases, the J end lost 7 bases, and 8 bases lay between the germline ends. The CDR3 covers 13 residues. In DNA, the CDR3 is TGCGCCAGCAGCTTGGACTCGCGGAACACCATATATTTT. Translated, it gives CASSLDSRNTIYF.

The genes are TRBV21-1 and TRBJ2-4; the D call TRBD2 from the table was never checked on the DNA. TRBV21-1 is tagged as a pseudogene. CDR3 length: 17 amino acids. The CDR3 DNA reads TGTGCCAGCAGCCCTACTAGCGGGAGACCAACCAAAAACATTCAGTACTTC. Translation: CASSPTSGRPTKNIQYF.

This clone was seen just once. The chain employs TRBV5-4 and TRBJ2-3, with 7 bases that match TRBD1. Germline trimming cut 4 bases from V and 6 bases from J; bases unmatched to any gene: 5. The germline CDR1 and CDR2 sequences are SGHNT and YYREEE (reference sequence). The CDR3 spans 13 residues. The CDR3 DNA reads as TGTGCCAGCAGCACCACAGGGGATGATACGCAGTATTTT. Translating it yields CASSTTGDDTQYF.

This chain joins TRBV28 and TRBJ2-5; possible D gene TRBD2, 6 bases. Looked up from germline, CDR1 is MDHEN and CDR2 is SYDVKM. V gave up 7 bases and J gave up 2 bases, with 14 bases separating them. The CDR3 runs 14 residues. The CDR3 nucleotides read TGTGCCAGCACCCTAATCGGGGGACAAGAGACCCAGTACTTC. It is translated as CASTLIGGQETQYF.

The chain uses TRBV29-1 and TRBJ2-1; 11 positions agree with TRBD2. The CDR3 covers 17 residues. CDR1 is SQVTM, CDR2 ANQGSEA, per germline. J was trimmed by 5 bases and V by 5 bases; bases with no gene match: 14. The DNA of the CDR3 is TGCAGCGTTAACCTTAGCGGGAGGGCCTGGGAGGACAATGAGCAGTTCTTC. This gives the protein CSVNLSGRAWEDNEQFF.

V usage is TRBV6-5 and J usage is TRBJ1-4; D is undetermined. V dropped 0 bases and J dropped 8 bases, with 7 bases sitting between them. This CDR3 has 13 residues. From germline, CDR1 is MNHEY and CDR2 SVGAGI. CDR3 in amino acids: CASSYSQVEKLFF. CDR3 DNA sequence: TGTGCCAGCAGTTACTCGCAGGTAGAAAAACTGTTTTTT.